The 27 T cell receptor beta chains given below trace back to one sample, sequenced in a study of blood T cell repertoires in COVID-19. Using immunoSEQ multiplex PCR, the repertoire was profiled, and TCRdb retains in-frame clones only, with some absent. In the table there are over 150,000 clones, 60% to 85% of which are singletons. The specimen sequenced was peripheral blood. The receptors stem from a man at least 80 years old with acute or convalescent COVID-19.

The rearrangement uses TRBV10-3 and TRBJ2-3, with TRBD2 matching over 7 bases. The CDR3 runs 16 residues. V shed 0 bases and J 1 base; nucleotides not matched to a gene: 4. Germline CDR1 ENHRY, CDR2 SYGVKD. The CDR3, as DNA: TGTGCCATCAGTGAGTCGACGAGCGGGGGCACAGATACGCAGTATTTT. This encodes CAISESTSGGTDTQYF.

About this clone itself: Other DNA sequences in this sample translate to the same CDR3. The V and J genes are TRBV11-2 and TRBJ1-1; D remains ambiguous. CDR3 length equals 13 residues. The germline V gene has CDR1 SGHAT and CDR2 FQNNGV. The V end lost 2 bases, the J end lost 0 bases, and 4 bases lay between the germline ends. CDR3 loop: CASSLRLNTEAFF. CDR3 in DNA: TGTGCCAGCAGCTTACGTTTGAACACTGAAGCTTTCTTT.

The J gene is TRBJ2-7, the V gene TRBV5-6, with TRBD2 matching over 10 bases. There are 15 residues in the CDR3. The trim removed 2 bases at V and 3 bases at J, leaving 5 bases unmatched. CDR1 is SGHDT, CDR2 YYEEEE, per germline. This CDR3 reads CASSFRVAGGYEQYV. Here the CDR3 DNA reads TGTGCCAGCAGCTTTCGGGTAGCGGGGGGCTACGAGCAGTACGTC.

CDR3 nucleotide sequence: TGTGCCAGCAGCCCGGAGCGTGGGACCCAGTACTTC. Protein sequence: CASSPERGTQYF. The V call is TRBV7-2, the J call TRBJ2-5, with unresolved D. The germline CDR1 and CDR2 sequences are SGHTA and FQGNSA. The V and J ends lost 5 bases and 7 bases respectively, with 11 bases between them. This CDR3 spans 12 amino acids.

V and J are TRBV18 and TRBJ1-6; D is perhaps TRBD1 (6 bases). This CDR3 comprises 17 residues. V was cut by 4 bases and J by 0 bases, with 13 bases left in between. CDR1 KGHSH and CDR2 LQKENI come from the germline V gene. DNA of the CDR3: TGTGCCAGCTCACAACGACAGGCGAGCTCCTATAATTCACCCCTCCACTTT. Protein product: CASSQRQASSYNSPLHF.

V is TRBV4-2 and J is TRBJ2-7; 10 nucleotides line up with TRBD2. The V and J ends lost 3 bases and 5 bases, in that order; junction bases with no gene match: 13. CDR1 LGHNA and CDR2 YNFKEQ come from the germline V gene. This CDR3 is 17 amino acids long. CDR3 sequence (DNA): TGTGCCAGCAGCCAGGAAAGCGGGGGGGCTTTTTTCGACGAGCAGTACGTC. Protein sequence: CASSQESGGAFFDEQYV.

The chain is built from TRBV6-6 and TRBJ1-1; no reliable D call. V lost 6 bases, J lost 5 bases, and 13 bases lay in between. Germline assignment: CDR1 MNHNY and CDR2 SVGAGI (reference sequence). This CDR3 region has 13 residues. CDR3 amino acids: CASSQSTQTEAFF. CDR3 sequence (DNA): TGTGCCAGCAGCCAATCTACCCAAACTGAAGCTTTCTTT.

DNA for the CDR3: TGTGCCAGCAGCTTAGTTGGCGCAGGGACTAACTATGGCTACACCTTC. As protein: CASSLVGAGTNYGYTF. The V call is TRBV11-3, the J call TRBJ1-2; D is possibly TRBD1 (5 bases). This CDR3 comprises 16 residues. Per the germline V gene, CDR1 is SGHNT and CDR2 is YENEEA. V lost 1 base to trimming and J lost 0 bases, with 12 bases between them.

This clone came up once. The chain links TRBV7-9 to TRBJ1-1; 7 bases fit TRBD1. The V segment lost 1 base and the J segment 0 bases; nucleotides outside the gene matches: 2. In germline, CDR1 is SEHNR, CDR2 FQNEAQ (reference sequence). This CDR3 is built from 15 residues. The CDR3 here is CASSLEGQLNTEAFF. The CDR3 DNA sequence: TGTGCCAGCAGCTTAGAGGGACAGCTGAACACTGAAGCTTTCTTT.

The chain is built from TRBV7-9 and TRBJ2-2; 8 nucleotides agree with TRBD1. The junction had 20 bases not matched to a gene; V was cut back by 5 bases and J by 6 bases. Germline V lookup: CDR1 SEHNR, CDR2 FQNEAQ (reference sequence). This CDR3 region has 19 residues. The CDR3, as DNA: TGTGCCAGCAGCCACGGACAGGGTCCCCTACGTTTTAAGTCCGGGGAGCTGTTTTTT. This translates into CASSHGQGPLRFKSGELFF.

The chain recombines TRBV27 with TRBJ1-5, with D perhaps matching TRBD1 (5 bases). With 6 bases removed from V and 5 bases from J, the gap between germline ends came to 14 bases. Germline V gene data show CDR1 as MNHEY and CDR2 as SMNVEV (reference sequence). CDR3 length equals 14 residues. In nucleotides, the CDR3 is TGTGCCAGCAGAACAGGATCGGCTTATCAGCCCCAGCATTTT. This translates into CASRTGSAYQPQHF.

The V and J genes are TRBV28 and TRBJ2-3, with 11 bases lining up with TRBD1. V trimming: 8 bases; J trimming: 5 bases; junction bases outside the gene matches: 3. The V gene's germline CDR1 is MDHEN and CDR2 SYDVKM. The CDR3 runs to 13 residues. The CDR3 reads CASRDRGVDTQYF. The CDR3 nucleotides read TGTGCCAGCCGGGACAGGGGGGTAGATACGCAGTATTTT.

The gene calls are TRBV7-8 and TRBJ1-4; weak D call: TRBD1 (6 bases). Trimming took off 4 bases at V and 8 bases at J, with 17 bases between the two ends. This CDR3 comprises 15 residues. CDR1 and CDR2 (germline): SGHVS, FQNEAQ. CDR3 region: CASSSGGGQGEKLFF. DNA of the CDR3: TGTGCCAGCAGCTCAGGTGGGGGACAAGGGGAAAAACTGTTTTTT.

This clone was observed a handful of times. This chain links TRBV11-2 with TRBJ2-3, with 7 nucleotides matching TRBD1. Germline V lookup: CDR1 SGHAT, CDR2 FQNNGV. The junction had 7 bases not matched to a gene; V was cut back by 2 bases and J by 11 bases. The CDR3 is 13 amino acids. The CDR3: CASSLRGLPGQYF. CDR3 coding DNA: TGTGCCAGCAGCTTAAGGGGGCTGCCCGGGCAGTATTTT.

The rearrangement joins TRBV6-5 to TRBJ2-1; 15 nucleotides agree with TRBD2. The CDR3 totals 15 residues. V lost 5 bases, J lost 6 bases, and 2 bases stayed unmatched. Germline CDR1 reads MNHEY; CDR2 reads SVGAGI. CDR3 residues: CASSRTSGGANEQFF. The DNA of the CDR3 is TGTGCCAGCAGTAGGACTAGCGGGGGGGCCAATGAGCAGTTCTTC.

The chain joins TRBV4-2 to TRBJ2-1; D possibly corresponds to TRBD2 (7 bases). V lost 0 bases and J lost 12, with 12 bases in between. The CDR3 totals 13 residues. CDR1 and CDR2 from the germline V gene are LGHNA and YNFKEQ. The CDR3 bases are TGTGCCAGCAGCCAAGACGGGGGGCGTGGGCAGTTCTTC. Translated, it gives CASSQDGGRGQFF.

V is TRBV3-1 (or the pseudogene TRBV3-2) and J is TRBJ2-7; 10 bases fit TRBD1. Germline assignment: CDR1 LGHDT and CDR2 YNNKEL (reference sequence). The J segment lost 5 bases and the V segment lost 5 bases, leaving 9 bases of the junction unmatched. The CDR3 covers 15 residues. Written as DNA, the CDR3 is TGTGCCAGCAGCGCCCGGGACAGGGGAGCGAACGAGCAGTACTTC. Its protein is CASSARDRGANEQYF.

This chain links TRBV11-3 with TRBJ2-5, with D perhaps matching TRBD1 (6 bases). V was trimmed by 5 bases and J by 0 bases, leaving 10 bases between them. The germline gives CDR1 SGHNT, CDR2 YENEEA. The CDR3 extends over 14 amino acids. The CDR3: CASSLGQNQETQYF. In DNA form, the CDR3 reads TGTGCCAGCAGCCTAGGACAGAACCAAGAGACCCAGTACTTC.

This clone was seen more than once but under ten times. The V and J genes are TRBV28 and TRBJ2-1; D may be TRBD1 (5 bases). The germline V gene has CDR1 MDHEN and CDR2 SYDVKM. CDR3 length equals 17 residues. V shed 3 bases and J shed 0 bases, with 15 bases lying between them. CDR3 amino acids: CASSFSELTGSYNEQFF. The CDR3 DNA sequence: TGTGCCAGCAGTTTTTCGGAACTAACAGGCTCCTACAATGAGCAGTTCTTC.

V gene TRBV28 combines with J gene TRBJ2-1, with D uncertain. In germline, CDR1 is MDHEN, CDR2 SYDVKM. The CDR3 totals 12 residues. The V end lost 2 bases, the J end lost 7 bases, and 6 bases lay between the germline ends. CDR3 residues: CASSLSENEQFF. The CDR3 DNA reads TGTGCCAGCAGTTTAAGTGAGAATGAGCAGTTCTTC.

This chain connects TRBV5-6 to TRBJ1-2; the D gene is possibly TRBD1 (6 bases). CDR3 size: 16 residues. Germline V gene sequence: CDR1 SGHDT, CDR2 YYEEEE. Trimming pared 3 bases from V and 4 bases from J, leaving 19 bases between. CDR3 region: CASSSRGRGGLYGYTF. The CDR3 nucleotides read TGTGCCAGCAGCTCACGCGGTAGGGGGGGGCTCTATGGCTACACCTTC.

In DNA form, the CDR3 reads TGTGCCAGCAGCCGGGAGGGGAGCTCCTACGAGCAGTACTTC. As protein: CASSREGSSYEQYF. This chain links TRBV5-4 with TRBJ2-7; TRBD2 matches 8 bases. Trimming took 4 bases from V and 0 from J; bases not matched to a gene: 3. Germline values: CDR1 SGHNT, CDR2 YYREEE (reference sequence). The CDR3 spans 14 residues.

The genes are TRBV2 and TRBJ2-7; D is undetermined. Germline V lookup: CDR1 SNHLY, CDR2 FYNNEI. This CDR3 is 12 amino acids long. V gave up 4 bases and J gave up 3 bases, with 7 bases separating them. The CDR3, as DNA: TGTGCCAGCAGTGCTGAACACTACGAGCAGTACTTC. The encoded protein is CASSAEHYEQYF.

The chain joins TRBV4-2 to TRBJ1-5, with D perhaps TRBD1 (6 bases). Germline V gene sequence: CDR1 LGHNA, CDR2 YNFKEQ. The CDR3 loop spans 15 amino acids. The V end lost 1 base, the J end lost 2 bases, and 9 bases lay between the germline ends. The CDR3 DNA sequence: TGTGCCAGCAGCCAAGCACAGGGACGCAATCAGCCCCAGCATTTT. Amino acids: CASSQAQGRNQPQHF.

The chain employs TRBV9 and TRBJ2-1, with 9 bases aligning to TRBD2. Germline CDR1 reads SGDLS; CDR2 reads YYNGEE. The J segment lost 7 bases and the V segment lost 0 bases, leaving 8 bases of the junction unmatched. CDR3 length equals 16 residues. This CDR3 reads CASSVGSAGGINEQFF. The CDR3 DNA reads TGTGCCAGCAGCGTAGGCTCAGCGGGGGGAATAAATGAGCAGTTCTTC.

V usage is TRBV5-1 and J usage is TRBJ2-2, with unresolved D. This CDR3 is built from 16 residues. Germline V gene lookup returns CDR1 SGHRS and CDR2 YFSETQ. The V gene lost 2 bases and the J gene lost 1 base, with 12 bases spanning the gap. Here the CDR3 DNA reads TGCGCCAGCAGCTTTAGAGAGATAGAGAACACCGGGGAGCTGTTTTTT. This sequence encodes CASSFREIENTGELFF.

The CDR3 loop reads CSATGQGGGETQYF. The CDR3 DNA reads as TGCAGCGCCACCGGACAGGGTGGTGGGGAGACCCAGTACTTC. V is TRBV29-1 and J is TRBJ2-5; 8 nucleotides agree with TRBD1. Germline assignment: CDR1 SQVTM and CDR2 ANQGSEA. This CDR3 is built from 14 residues. Trimming took 7 bases from V and 5 from J; bases not matched to a gene: 12.